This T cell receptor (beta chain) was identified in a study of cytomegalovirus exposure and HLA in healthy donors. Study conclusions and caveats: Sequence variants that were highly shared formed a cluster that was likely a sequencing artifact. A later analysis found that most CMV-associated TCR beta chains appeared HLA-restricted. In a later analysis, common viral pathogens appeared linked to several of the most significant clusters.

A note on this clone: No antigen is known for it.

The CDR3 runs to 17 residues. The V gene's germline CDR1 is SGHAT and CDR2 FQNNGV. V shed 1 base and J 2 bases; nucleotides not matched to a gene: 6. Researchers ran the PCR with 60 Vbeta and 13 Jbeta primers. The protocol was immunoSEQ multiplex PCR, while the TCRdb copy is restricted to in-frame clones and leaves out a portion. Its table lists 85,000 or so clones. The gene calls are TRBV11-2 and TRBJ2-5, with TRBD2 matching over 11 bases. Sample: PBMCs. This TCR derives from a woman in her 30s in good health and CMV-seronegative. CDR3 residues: CASSLALAGGEQETQYF. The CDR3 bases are TGTGCCAGCAGCTTAGCCCTAGCGGGAGGTGAACAAGAGACCCAGTACTTC.